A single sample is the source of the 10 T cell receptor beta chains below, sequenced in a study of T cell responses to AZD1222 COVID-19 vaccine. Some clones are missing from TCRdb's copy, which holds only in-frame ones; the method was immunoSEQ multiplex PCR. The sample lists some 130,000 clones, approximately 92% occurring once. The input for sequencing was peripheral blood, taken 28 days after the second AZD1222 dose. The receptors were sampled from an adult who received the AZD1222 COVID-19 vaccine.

The CDR3 spells CASSPDSSSYEQYF. The DNA for the CDR3 is TGTGCCAGCTCCCCTGACAGTAGCTCCTACGAGCAGTACTTC. The chain links TRBV18 to TRBJ2-7, with D perhaps matching TRBD1 (5 bases). Trimming took 6 bases from V and 0 from J, leaving 12 bases between them. Per the germline V gene, CDR1 is KGHSH and CDR2 is LQKENI. The CDR3 sequence is 14 residues long.

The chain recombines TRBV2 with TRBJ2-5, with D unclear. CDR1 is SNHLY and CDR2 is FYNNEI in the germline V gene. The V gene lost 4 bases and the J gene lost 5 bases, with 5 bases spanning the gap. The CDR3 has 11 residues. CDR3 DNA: TGTGCCAGCAGTGTGGGGGAGACCCAGTACTTC. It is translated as CASSVGETQYF.

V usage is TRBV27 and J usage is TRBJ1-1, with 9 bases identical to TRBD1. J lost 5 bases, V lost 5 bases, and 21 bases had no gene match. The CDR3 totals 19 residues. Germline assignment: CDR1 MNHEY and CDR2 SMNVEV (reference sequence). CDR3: CASSTRTGERTIWDTEAFF. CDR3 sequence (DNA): TGTGCCAGCAGTACCCGGACAGGGGAGAGGACCATTTGGGATACTGAAGCTTTCTTT.

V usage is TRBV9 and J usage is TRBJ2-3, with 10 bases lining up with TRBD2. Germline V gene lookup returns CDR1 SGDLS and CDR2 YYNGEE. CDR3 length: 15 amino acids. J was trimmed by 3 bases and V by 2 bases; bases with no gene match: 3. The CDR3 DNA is TGTGCCAGCAGCGTGGCTAGCGGGGGAACAGATACGCAGTATTTT. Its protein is CASSVASGGTDTQYF. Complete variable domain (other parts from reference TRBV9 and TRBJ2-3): DSGVTQTPKHLITATGQRVTLRCSPRSGDLSVYWYQQSLDQGLQFLIQYYNGEERAKGNILERFSAQQFPDLHSELNLSSLELGDSALYFCASSVASGGTDTQYFGPGTRLTVL.

This CDR3 reads CASSDWDSNQPQHF. CDR3 coding DNA: TGTGCCAGCAGTGATTGGGACAGCAATCAGCCCCAGCATTTT. The chain carries TRBV6-2 or TRBV6-3 and TRBJ1-5; D may be TRBD1 (5 bases). V lost 5 bases and J 1 base, leaving 9 bases between the germline ends. Germline V gives CDR1 MNHEY, CDR2 SVGEGT. The length of the CDR3 is 14 residues.

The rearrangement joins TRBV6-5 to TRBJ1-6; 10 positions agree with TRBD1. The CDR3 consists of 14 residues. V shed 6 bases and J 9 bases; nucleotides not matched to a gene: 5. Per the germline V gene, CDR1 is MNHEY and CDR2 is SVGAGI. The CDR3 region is CASSPTGGGSPLHF. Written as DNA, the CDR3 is TGTGCCAGCAGCCCGACAGGGGGCGGTTCACCCCTCCACTTT.

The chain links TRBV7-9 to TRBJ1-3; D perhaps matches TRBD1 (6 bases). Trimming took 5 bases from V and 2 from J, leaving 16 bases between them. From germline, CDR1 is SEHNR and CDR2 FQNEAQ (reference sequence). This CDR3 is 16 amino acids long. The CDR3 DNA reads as TGTGCCAGCAGCCCCCAAATCGGACAGACTGGAAACACCATATATTTT. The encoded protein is CASSPQIGQTGNTIYF.

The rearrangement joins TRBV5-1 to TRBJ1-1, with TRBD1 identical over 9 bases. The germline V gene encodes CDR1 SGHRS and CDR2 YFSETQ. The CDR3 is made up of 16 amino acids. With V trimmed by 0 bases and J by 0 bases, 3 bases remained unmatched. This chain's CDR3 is CASSLGGTGMNTEAFF. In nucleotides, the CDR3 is TGCGCCAGCAGCTTGGGGGGGACAGGGATGAACACTGAAGCTTTCTTT.

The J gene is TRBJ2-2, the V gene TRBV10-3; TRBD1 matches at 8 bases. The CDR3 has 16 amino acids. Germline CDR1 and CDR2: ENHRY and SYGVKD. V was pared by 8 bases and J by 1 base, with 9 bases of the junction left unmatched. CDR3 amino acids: CAILDREGRNTGELFF. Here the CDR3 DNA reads TGTGCCATCCTGGACAGGGAAGGGCGGAACACCGGGGAGCTGTTTTTT.

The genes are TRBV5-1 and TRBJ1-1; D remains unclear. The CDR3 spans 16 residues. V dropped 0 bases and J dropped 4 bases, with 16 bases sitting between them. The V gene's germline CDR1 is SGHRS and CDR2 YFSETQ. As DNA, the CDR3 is TGCGCCAGCAGCTTGGTTTTCGGGGTCCGGCGCACTGAAGCTTTCTTT. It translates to CASSLVFGVRRTEAFF.